The 3 T cell receptor beta chains below were found in one sample sequenced in a study of regulatory T cells in long-lasting Graves disease. As to time point: newly diagnosed GD, antithyroid drugs for less than 3 months. Researchers made the TCR library from RNA that was extracted from PBMCs. In building TCR beta libraries, iRepertoire HTBI primers were used together with Arm-PCR of CDR3 regions. One entry per CDR3 protein results from TCRdb running MiXCR on the multiplex PCR reads. Of about half a million distinct CDR3 sequences listed, 12% are singletons. This sample was also put to use in a study of T cells in Graves' hyperthyroidism and ophthalmopathy.

The source was peripheral blood mononuclear cells (PBMCs), collected at new diagnosis, from a patient treated with antithyroid drugs. These receptor sequences come from a woman aged 25-40 years with Graves disease.

The CDR3 coding sequence is TGTGCCAGTAGTAATGGGGCCGTCGGCTCTGGAAACACCATATATTTT. It is translated as CASSNGAVGSGNTIYF. V is TRBV19 and J is TRBJ1-3; tentative D call: TRBD1 (5 bases). Per the germline V gene, CDR1 is LNHDA and CDR2 is SQIVND (reference sequence). This CDR3 has 16 amino acids. V gave up 4 bases and J gave up 0 bases, with 13 bases separating them.

This sequence joins TRBV27 and TRBJ1-2; 7 bases map to TRBD1. The germline V gene encodes CDR1 MNHEY and CDR2 SMNVEV (reference sequence). CDR3 length equals 17 residues. Trimming removed 5 bases from V and 3 bases from J; junction bases left unmatched: 15. The CDR3 nucleotides are TGTGCCAGCAGTCCAAGTTTTCTTCAGGGGGTTGACTATGGCTACACCTTC. Translation: CASSPSFLQGVDYGYTF.

This clonotype was detected ten times or more. The rearrangement uses TRBV10-3 and TRBJ1-5; TRBD1 is a possible D gene (6 bases). Per germline, CDR1 ENHRY and CDR2 SYGVKD. This CDR3 spans 13 amino acids. Trimming left V 8 bases short and J 4 bases short, with 12 bases between. CDR3 DNA sequence: TGTGCCATCGCAGGGGTCGGAAATCAGCCCCAGCATTTT. Residues: CAIAGVGNQPQHF.